Shown below are 26 T cell receptor beta chains from a single sample sequenced in a study of metastatic and nonmetastatic thyroid tumors. Thyroid surgery took place with no prior treatment in any patient. TCRdb reassembled clones from the PCR reads with MiXCR. The data hold approximately 34,000 clones, with 16% observed a single time. The sample consisted of blood. These receptors were taken from a female donor with papillary thyroid cancer or a benign thyroid nodule (not recorded which). Some clones in this sample may be carry-over from other donors' samples.

This clone was counted many times. The chain employs TRBV4-2 and TRBJ2-1; D gene uncertain. Trimming shortened V by 0 bases and J by 4 bases, and 1 base separated the two germline ends. The CDR3 length is 12 residues. Germline values: CDR1 LGHNA, CDR2 YNFKEQ. The CDR3 nucleotides read TGTGCCAGCAGCCAAGATTACAATGAGCAGTTCTTC. Its translation is CASSQDYNEQFF.

The V gene is TRBV11-2, the J gene TRBJ2-7; 9 bases align to TRBD2. The CDR3 is 16 amino acids. V was pared by 11 bases and J by 3 bases, with 17 bases of the junction left unmatched. The V gene's germline CDR1 is SGHAT and CDR2 FQNNGV. CDR3 residues: CACGGWLAGYFYEQYF. CDR3 nucleotides: TGTGCCTGCGGGGGGTGGCTAGCGGGGTATTTCTACGAGCAGTACTTC.

The rearrangement joins TRBV18 to TRBJ2-1, with 13 bases lining up with TRBD2. Germline V CDR1 and CDR2: KGHSH, LQKENI. This CDR3 comprises 20 residues. Unmatched junction bases numbered 16, after V lost 3 bases and J lost 5 bases. The CDR3 protein is CASSPGLAGVAFTSHNEQFF. DNA of the CDR3: TGTGCCAGCTCACCCGGACTAGCGGGAGTTGCGTTTACCTCACACAATGAGCAGTTCTTC.

This clone was counted ten times or more. This chain joins TRBV12-3 or TRBV12-4 and TRBJ2-5; a weak D match, TRBD1 (6 bases). The CDR3 is 17 amino acids. Trimming shortened V by 7 bases and J by 2 bases, and 23 bases separated the two germline ends. CDR3 region: CASTGDTGMVLQETQYF. Written as DNA, the CDR3 is TGTGCCAGCACCGGAGATACAGGGATGGTGCTTCAAGAGACCCAGTACTTC.

The table lists this clone with many counts. This rearrangement joins TRBV28 to TRBJ1-1; D perhaps matches TRBD1 (5 bases). V gave up 5 bases and J gave up 8 bases, with 9 bases separating them. This CDR3 spans 11 amino acids. Germline CDR1 MDHEN, CDR2 SYDVKM. The CDR3: CASSRGGEAFF. CDR3 coding DNA: TGTGCCAGCAGTCGGGGGGGAGAAGCTTTCTTT.

This clone was detected ten times or more. Here the CDR3 omits its conserved ending phenylalanine or tryptophan, so a read error is the likely source. The V gene is TRBV6-1, the J gene TRBJ1-2; possible D gene TRBD1, 5 bases. Looked up from germline, CDR1 is MNHNS and CDR2 is SASEGT. This CDR3 is 15 amino acids long. The V end was cut by 1 base, the J end by 4 bases, with 13 bases between. CDR3 amino acids: CASSEDAGGGYGYTL. CDR3 sequence (DNA): TGTGCCAGCAGTGAAGATGCGGGGGGAGGCTATGGCTACACCCTC.

This clone was found many times. The chain couples TRBV20-1 to TRBJ1-5; 8 bases align to TRBD1. Germline CDR1 reads DFQATT; CDR2 reads SNEGSKA (reference sequence). The CDR3 loop spans 15 amino acids. J gave up 6 bases and V 3 bases, and 10 bases lay outside the gene matches. The CDR3 is CSASRGTGEGQPQHF. In DNA, the CDR3 is TGCAGTGCTAGCCGTGGGACAGGCGAGGGTCAGCCCCAGCATTTT.

This chain connects TRBV5-1 to TRBJ2-1, with TRBD2 matching 7 bases. The CDR3 is made up of 17 amino acids. Germline assignment: CDR1 SGHRS and CDR2 YFSETQ. V shed 4 bases, J shed 5 bases, and the junction held 15 bases outside the gene matches. The CDR3, as DNA: TGCGCCAGCAGCCAGATACTAGCGCGACTGTCGGACAATGAGCAGTTCTTC. Translated: CASSQILARLSDNEQFF. The variable domain in full, with the rest retrieved from reference TRBV5-1 and TRBJ2-1, is KAGVTQTPRYLIKTRGQQVTLSCSPISGHRSVSWYQQTPGQGLQFLFEYFSETQRNKGNFPGRFSGRQFSNSRSEMNVSTLELGDSALYLCASSQILARLSDNEQFFGPGTRLTVL.

This clone was seen ten or more times. The chain carries TRBV9 and TRBJ2-1; TRBD2 agrees at 8 bases. This CDR3 contains 16 residues. V trimming: 0 bases; J trimming: 4 bases; junction bases outside the gene matches: 6. The germline gives CDR1 SGDLS, CDR2 YYNGEE. The CDR3, as DNA: TGTGCCAGCAGCGTAGGGGATAGCGGGAATTACAATGAGCAGTTCTTC. Its translation: CASSVGDSGNYNEQFF.

This clone was detected a few times. The J gene is TRBJ2-7, the V gene TRBV19; 15 nucleotides line up with TRBD2. The CDR3 spans 15 residues. From germline, CDR1 is LNHDA and CDR2 SQIVND (reference sequence). V shed 4 bases and J 4 bases; nucleotides not matched to a gene: 2. As DNA, the CDR3 is TGTGCCAGTAGTAGGGGACTAGCGGGAGGATACGAGCAGTACTTC. Protein product: CASSRGLAGGYEQYF.

This clone was detected ten times or more. This chain's CDR3 is CASSMTATNEKLFF. The CDR3 DNA reads TGTGCCAGTAGTATGACAGCAACTAATGAAAAACTGTTTTTT. The chain employs TRBV19 and TRBJ1-4, with a tentative D call TRBD1 (5 bases). Germline-derived CDR1 and CDR2 are LNHDA and SQIVND (reference sequence). This CDR3 has 14 residues. Trimming left V 3 bases short and J 0 bases short, with 5 bases between.

This clone was counted ten times or more. The genes are TRBV12-3 or TRBV12-4 and TRBJ2-1; the D is unclear. This CDR3 comprises 12 residues. The V end lost 5 bases, the J end lost 5 bases, and 7 bases lay between the germline ends. The CDR3 is CASSTRNNEQFF. As DNA, the CDR3 is TGTGCCAGCAGTACGCGGAACAATGAGCAGTTCTTC.

This clone came up many times. This chain uses TRBV28 with TRBJ1-4, with a tentative D call TRBD1 (6 bases). Germline lookup yields CDR1 MDHEN and CDR2 SYDVKM. The CDR3 is 14 residues long. Trimming shortened V by 6 bases and J by 6 bases, and 14 bases separated the two germline ends. DNA for the CDR3: TGTGCCAGCAGCCCCGACAGGTTCCATGAAAAACTGTTTTTT. It specifies CASSPDRFHEKLFF.

This clone was seen at least ten times. A much larger clone differs by one base, so this may be a read error. Other DNA variants within this sample encode the same CDR3. This rearrangement joins TRBV28 to TRBJ1-2, with D hard to call. Germline CDR1 MDHEN, CDR2 SYDVKM. This CDR3 is built from 14 residues. The V end was cut by 1 base, the J end by 4 bases, with 10 bases between. As DNA, the CDR3 is TGTGCCAGCAGTTTATTGGAGATGGGCTATGGCTACACCTTC. Translation gives CASSLLEMGYGYTF.

A few counts support this clone. V and J are TRBV2 and TRBJ1-6; TRBD1 might be the D (6 bases). Trimming shortened V by 7 bases and J by 6 bases, and 13 bases separated the two germline ends. Germline assignment: CDR1 SNHLY and CDR2 FYNNEI. The CDR3 extends over 14 amino acids. Here the CDR3 DNA reads TGTGCCAGCACGGCCCGCAGGGGTAATTCACCCCTCCACTTT. Translating gives CASTARRGNSPLHF.

This clone was detected many times. The rearrangement uses TRBV15 and TRBJ1-2, with a possible D match to TRBD1 (5 bases). In germline, CDR1 is LNHNV, CDR2 YYDKDF (reference sequence). The V and J ends lost 4 bases and 7 bases respectively, with 13 bases between them. The CDR3 is 13 residues long. DNA for the CDR3: TGTGCCACCAGCACGGGTGGGGGAAGTGGCTACACCTTC. Its protein product is CATSTGGGSGYTF.

The table lists this clone with many counts. The genes are TRBV3-1 and TRBJ2-2; D uncertain. V shed 7 bases and J shed 7 bases, with 7 bases lying between them. CDR1 LGHDT and CDR2 YNNKEL come from the germline V gene (reference sequence). The CDR3 consists of 11 residues. The CDR3 DNA sequence: TGTGCCAGCACCTTAAGCGGGGAGCTGTTTTTT. Translating gives CASTLSGELFF.

To note about this clone: Within the sample, other DNA sequences also encode this same CDR3. The V gene is TRBV28, the J gene TRBJ1-5; maybe TRBD1 (6 bases). Per germline, CDR1 MDHEN and CDR2 SYDVKM. V was clipped by 6 bases and J by 1 base, with 16 bases between them. This CDR3 comprises 16 residues. In DNA, the CDR3 is TGTGCCAGCAGGGGTACAGGGTTCTACAGCAATCAGCCCCAGCATTTT. As protein: CASRGTGFYSNQPQHF.

The rearrangement joins TRBV2 to TRBJ1-2; 8 positions agree with TRBD1. The J segment lost 4 bases and the V segment lost 11 bases, leaving 12 bases of the junction unmatched. This CDR3 is built from 14 residues. Germline V gene lookup returns CDR1 SNHLY and CDR2 FYNNEI. Here the CDR3 DNA reads TGTGCCCGCGCGGTCCCGGGACAGGTCTATGGCTACACCTTC. Protein sequence: CARAVPGQVYGYTF.

This clone has a count of ten or more. This chain joins TRBV12-3 or TRBV12-4 and TRBJ2-2; 7 bases agree with TRBD2. After removal of 2 bases from V and 2 bases from J, the junction contained 8 bases not matched to a gene. CDR3 length: 17 residues. The CDR3 DNA sequence: TGTGCCAGCAGTTTATTAGGCCTAGCGGTTAACACCGGGGAGCTGTTTTTT. Its protein product is CASSLLGLAVNTGELFF.

This clone was found many times. The rearrangement links TRBV20-1 to TRBJ2-7; D is unclear. V was trimmed by 2 bases and J by 4 bases, leaving 6 bases between them. Germline CDR1 and CDR2: DFQATT and SNEGSKA (reference sequence). This CDR3 spans 11 amino acids. The DNA of the CDR3 is TGCAGTGCTAGAAAAGTTTACGAGCAGTACTTC. Translating gives CSARKVYEQYF.

This clone was found many times. The rearrangement uses TRBV19 and TRBJ1-1; D is unclear. The CDR3 covers 13 residues. The germline V gene encodes CDR1 LNHDA and CDR2 SQIVND (reference sequence). The V end lost 7 bases, the J end lost 3 bases, and 12 bases lay between the germline ends. For the CDR3, the DNA is TGTGCCAGTAACCTCGGCCGGGACACTGAAGCTTTCTTT. Amino acids: CASNLGRDTEAFF.

This sequence joins TRBV28 and TRBJ2-7; D gene unclear. Trimming left V 8 bases short and J 0 bases short, with 5 bases between. The V gene's germline CDR1 is MDHEN and CDR2 SYDVKM. This CDR3 spans 11 amino acids. Here the CDR3 reads CASRSSYEQYF. The CDR3 DNA reads as TGTGCCAGCCGTAGCTCCTACGAGCAGTACTTC.

V gene TRBV7-2 combines with J gene TRBJ2-5, with 8 bases matching TRBD1. The J call is uncertain, as TRBJ2-1 better fits the DNA end. The germline CDR1 and CDR2 sequences are SGHTA and FQGNSA. This CDR3 is 15 amino acids long. The CDR3: CASSLDPTGVREQFF. The CDR3 nucleotides are TGTGCCAGCAGCTTAGATCCGACAGGGGTCCGGGAGCAGTTCTTC.

This clone was counted many times. The J gene is TRBJ2-1, the V gene TRBV27; no reliable D call. In germline, CDR1 is MNHEY, CDR2 SMNVEV (reference sequence). The length of the CDR3 is 14 residues. The V gene lost 5 bases and the J gene lost 10 bases, with 18 bases spanning the gap. Here the CDR3 DNA reads TGTGCCAGCAGTCCGCAACTGAACCTCTTGGAGCAGTTCTTC. It translates to CASSPQLNLLEQFF.

This clone was observed at least ten times. CDR3: CASSYIGGKGGYTF. CDR3 DNA sequence: TGTGCCAGCAGTTACATTGGGGGCAAGGGGGGCTACACCTTC. The V call is TRBV6-6, the J call TRBJ1-2, with TRBD1 as a possible D gene (6 bases). V was cut by 2 bases and J by 8 bases, with 15 bases left in between. Germline loops: CDR1 MNHNY, CDR2 SVGAGI (reference sequence). This CDR3 comprises 14 residues.